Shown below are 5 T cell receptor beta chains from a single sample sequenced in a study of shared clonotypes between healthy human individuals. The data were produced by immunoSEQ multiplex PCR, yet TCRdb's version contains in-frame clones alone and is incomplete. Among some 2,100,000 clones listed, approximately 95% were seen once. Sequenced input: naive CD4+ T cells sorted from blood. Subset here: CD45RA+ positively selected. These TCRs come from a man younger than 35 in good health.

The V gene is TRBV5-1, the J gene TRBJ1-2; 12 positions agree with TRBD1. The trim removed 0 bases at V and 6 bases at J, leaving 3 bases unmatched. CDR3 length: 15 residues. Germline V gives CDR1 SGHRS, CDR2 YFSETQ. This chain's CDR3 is CASSLEGTGGNGYTF. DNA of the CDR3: TGCGCCAGCAGCTTGGAGGGGACAGGGGGCAATGGCTACACCTTC.

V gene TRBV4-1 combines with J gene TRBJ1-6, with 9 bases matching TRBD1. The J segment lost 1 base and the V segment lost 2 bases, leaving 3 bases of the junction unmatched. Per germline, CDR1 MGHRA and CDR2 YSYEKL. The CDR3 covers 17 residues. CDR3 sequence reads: CASSQRQGESYNSPLHF. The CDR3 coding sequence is TGCGCCAGCAGCCAAAGACAGGGGGAGTCCTATAATTCACCCCTCCACTTT.

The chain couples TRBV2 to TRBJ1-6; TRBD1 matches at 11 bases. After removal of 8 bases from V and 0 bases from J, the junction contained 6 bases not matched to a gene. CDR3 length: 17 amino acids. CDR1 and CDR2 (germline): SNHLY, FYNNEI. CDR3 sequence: CASGGTGGSSYNSPLHF. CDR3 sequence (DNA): TGTGCCAGCGGAGGGACAGGGGGTAGCTCCTATAATTCACCCCTCCACTTT. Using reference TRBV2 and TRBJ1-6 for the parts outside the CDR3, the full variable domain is EPEVTQTPSHQVTQMGQEVILRCVPISNHLYFYWYRQILGQKVEFLVSFYNNEISEKSEIFDDQFSVERPDGSNFTLKIRSTKLEDSAMYFCASGGTGGSSYNSPLHFGNGTRLTVT.

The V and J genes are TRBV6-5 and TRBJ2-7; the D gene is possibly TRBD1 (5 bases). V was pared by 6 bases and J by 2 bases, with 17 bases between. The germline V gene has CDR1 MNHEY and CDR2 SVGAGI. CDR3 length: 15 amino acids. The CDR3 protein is CASRHRSRGTYEQYF. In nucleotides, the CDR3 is TGTGCCAGCAGACACAGGAGTAGGGGAACCTACGAGCAGTACTTC.

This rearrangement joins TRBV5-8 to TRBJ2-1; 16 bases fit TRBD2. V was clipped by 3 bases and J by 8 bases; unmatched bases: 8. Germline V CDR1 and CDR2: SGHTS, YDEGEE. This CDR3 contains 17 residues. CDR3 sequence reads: CASSSGLAGGLSDEQFF. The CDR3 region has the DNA TGTGCCAGCAGCTCGGGACTAGCGGGAGGGCTTAGCGATGAGCAGTTCTTC.